The 7 T cell receptor beta chains reported below all come from one sample, sequenced in a study of T cells in Graves' hyperthyroidism and ophthalmopathy. Amplification of TCR beta CDR3 regions was performed using RNA transcripts as template. First-round RT-PCR with HTBI primers amplified the TCR CDR3 region. From the multiplex PCR reads, TCRdb called clonotypes with MiXCR, one entry per CDR3 protein. The repertoire holds just under 750,000 distinct CDR3 sequences, with under 45% as singletons. The source material was blood. These receptor sequences come from a middle-aged woman with Graves' hyperthyroidism.

J is TRBJ2-2 and V is TRBV12-3 or TRBV12-4, with TRBD2 identical over 13 bases. The junction had 11 bases not matched to a gene; V was cut back by 6 bases and J by 7 bases. This CDR3 has 17 residues. The CDR3 sequence is CASSPGTSGVWVGELFF. In nucleotides, the CDR3 is TGTGCCAGCAGCCCCGGGACTAGCGGGGTCTGGGTCGGGGAGCTGTTTTTT.

The rearrangement uses TRBV2 and TRBJ1-5; no reliable D call. This CDR3 is 12 amino acids long. V was clipped by 6 bases and J by 9 bases, with 12 bases between them. Germline lookup yields CDR1 SNHLY and CDR2 FYNNEI. CDR3 nucleotides: TGTGCCAGCAGGGGTGCCTCCAGGCCCCAGCATTTT. This translates into CASRGASRPQHF.

The gene calls are TRBV2 and TRBJ2-5; D is possibly TRBD1 (7 bases). The CDR3 is 13 amino acids. CDR1 and CDR2 from the germline V gene are SNHLY and FYNNEI. V lost 6 bases, J lost 7 bases, and 15 bases lay in between. The CDR3 DNA reads as TGTGCCAGCAGCCGGGGGACAGTGGGGACCCAGTACTTC. Amino acids: CASSRGTVGTQYF.

In this sample, this clonotype turned up a few times. The chain has TRBV5-5 and TRBJ1-5; D gene uncertain. The germline V gene has CDR1 SGHKS and CDR2 YYEKEE (reference sequence). CDR3 size: 15 residues. Trimming took off 0 bases at V and 5 bases at J, with 12 bases between the two ends. Here the CDR3 DNA reads TGTGCCAGCAGCTTGGGGGTTGGGAGGGATCAGCCCCAGCATTTT. Its protein product is CASSLGVGRDQPQHF.

This clonotype was counted at least ten times. The rearrangement uses TRBV5-1 and TRBJ2-6; D remains unclear. V was clipped by 0 bases and J by 2 bases, with 9 bases between them. CDR1 and CDR2 from the germline V gene are SGHRS and YFSETQ. This CDR3 region has 16 residues. The CDR3 coding sequence is TGCGCCAGCAGCTTGGCCGCAGGACCTGGGGCCAACGTCCTGACTTTC. It encodes CASSLAAGPGANVLTF.

Remarks on this clonotype: It may be a read error: a sequence one base away is much more abundant. This chain joins TRBV10-3 and TRBJ1-2; D is perhaps TRBD1 (6 bases). This CDR3 has 14 residues. The germline CDR1 and CDR2 sequences are ENHRY and SYGVKD. The CDR3 sequence: CATSGQSNYYGYTF. CDR3 in DNA: TGTGCCACCAGTGGACAGAGTAATTACTATGGCTACACCTTC.

The sample holds many counts of this clonotype. The chain has TRBV6-2 or TRBV6-3 and TRBJ1-5; TRBD1 might be the D (5 bases). CDR3 size: 13 residues. V was pared by 6 bases and J by 3 bases, with 9 bases between. From germline, CDR1 is MNHEY and CDR2 SVGEGT. The CDR3 sequence: CASSQGVNQPQHF. The CDR3 DNA sequence: TGTGCCAGCAGCCAAGGGGTCAATCAGCCCCAGCATTTT.